These 25 T cell receptor beta chains were sequenced from one sample in a study of PD-1 blockade in classical Hodgkin lymphoma (TCRdb year 2020). Library method: the immunoSEQ multiplex PCR assay. TCRdb retrieved this table from immuneACCESS and kept in-frame rearrangements only. Not all clones are present; in checked studies, unresolved V genes account for under half, and no reason is known for the remainder. The sample data list fewer than 50,000 clones, and around 87% of these were observed just once. Of the sample, about 6% falls within the top ten clones. The sample's time point, from its label and the paper: cycle 2 day 1 (C2D1) of nivolumab. All trial patients had relapsed after autologous stem cell transplantation, with cohorts A, B and C differing in prior brentuximab vedotin exposure. Specimen: peripheral blood mononuclear cells (PBMCs), collected before the second cycle of nivolumab. The receptors come from a human donor with classical Hodgkin lymphoma.

The genes are TRBV27 and TRBJ1-2, with a weak D call TRBD1 (6 bases). The germline CDR1 and CDR2 sequences are MNHEY and SMNVEV (reference sequence). This CDR3 has 15 amino acids. V lost 1 base and J lost 8, with 17 bases in between. The CDR3 is CASSLYTGGAGGYTF. The CDR3 bases are TGTGCCAGCAGTTTATATACTGGGGGGGCAGGGGGCTACACCTTC.

The gene calls are TRBV7-2 and TRBJ2-1; 7 bases map to TRBD1. Germline CDR1 is SGHTA and CDR2 is FQGNSA. V lost 3 bases and J lost 3; bases outside the gene matches: 2. CDR3 size: 14 residues. CDR3: CASSFGTVYNEQFF. The DNA of the CDR3 is TGTGCCAGCAGCTTCGGGACAGTCTACAATGAGCAGTTCTTC. The full variable domain, completed using reference TRBV7-2 and TRBJ2-1, is GAGVSQSPSNKVTEKGKDVELRCDPISGHTALYWYRQSLGQGLEFLIYFQGNSAPDKSGLPSDRFSAERTGGSVSTLTIQRTQQEDSAVYLCASSFGTVYNEQFFGPGTRLTVL.

The J gene is TRBJ2-4, the V gene TRBV28; perhaps TRBD2 as D (7 bases). The CDR3 is 14 residues long. Trimming removed 6 bases at V and 8 bases at J, with 17 bases between. Looked up from germline, CDR1 is MDHEN and CDR2 is SYDVKM. The CDR3 here is CASREGGAWDIQYF. CDR3 nucleotide sequence: TGTGCCAGCAGGGAGGGGGGGGCCTGGGACATTCAGTACTTC.

The table lists this clone with a count of one. This chain links TRBV5-1 with TRBJ2-1; a weak D match, TRBD2 (6 bases). The CDR3 spans 16 residues. Trimming took 0 bases from V and 7 from J, leaving 17 bases between them. Germline lookup yields CDR1 SGHRS and CDR2 YFSETQ. CDR3 coding DNA: TGCGCCAGCAGCTTGGATTCCGTGGGAGGATGGAATGAGCAGTTCTTC. Its translation is CASSLDSVGGWNEQFF. The full variable domain, in which reference TRBV5-1 and TRBJ2-1 provide the parts outside the CDR3, is KAGVTQTPRYLIKTRGQQVTLSCSPISGHRSVSWYQQTPGQGLQFLFEYFSETQRNKGNFPGRFSGRQFSNSRSEMNVSTLELGDSALYLCASSLDSVGGWNEQFFGPGTRLTVL.

The V call is TRBV18, the J call TRBJ2-7; 10 bases map to TRBD2. V lost 2 bases and J lost 4; bases outside the gene matches: 2. The CDR3 loop spans 14 amino acids. From germline, CDR1 is KGHSH and CDR2 LQKENI. CDR3 loop: CASSPTSGVYEQYF. DNA of the CDR3: TGTGCCAGCTCACCAACTAGCGGGGTGTACGAGCAGTACTTC.

A single count supports this clone. The chain has TRBV7-3 and TRBJ2-1; D may be TRBD2 (6 bases). With 1 base removed from V and 7 bases from J, the gap between germline ends came to 17 bases. The CDR3 totals 16 residues. Germline V CDR1 and CDR2: SGHTA, FQGTGA. This CDR3 is CASSLRDRTGGNEQFF. In DNA form, the CDR3 reads TGTGCCAGCAGCTTAAGGGACCGCACCGGGGGTAATGAGCAGTTCTTC. Looking up the rest from reference TRBV7-3 and TRBJ2-1 gives the full variable domain: GAGVSQTPSNKVTEKGKYVELRCDPISGHTALYWYRQSLGQGPEFLIYFQGTGAADDSGLPNDRFFAVRPEGSVSTLKIQRTERGDSAVYLCASSLRDRTGGNEQFFGPGTRLTVL.

This chain connects TRBV19 to TRBJ1-2, with D maybe TRBD1 (5 bases). The CDR3 loop spans 13 amino acids. Germline V lookup: CDR1 LNHDA, CDR2 SQIVND (reference sequence). Between the trimmed V and J ends, which lost 10 bases and 2 bases, there was a span of 14 bases. The chain's CDR3 is CATQTAGNYGYTF. The DNA of the CDR3 is TGTGCCACCCAAACCGCAGGGAACTATGGCTACACCTTC.

This chain connects TRBV2 to TRBJ2-7; the D gene is possibly TRBD1 (5 bases). The CDR3 consists of 15 residues. Deletions cut 3 bases from V and 12 bases from J, with 24 bases between. CDR1 is SNHLY and CDR2 is FYNNEI in the germline V gene. The CDR3 DNA follows: TGTGCCAGCAGTGACGAAGCCATCCAGGGAAACTACCCGTACTTC. It is translated as CASSDEAIQGNYPYF.

The V gene is TRBV19, the J gene TRBJ2-3, with TRBD2 identical over 7 bases. J was trimmed by 2 bases and V by 6 bases; bases with no gene match: 8. Per germline, CDR1 LNHDA and CDR2 SQIVND (reference sequence). The CDR3 covers 15 residues. For the CDR3, the DNA is TGTGCCAGTAGCGCCGGGACTATACACACAGATACGCAGTATTTT. Translation: CASSAGTIHTDTQYF.

The genes are TRBV5-1 and TRBJ2-7, with D possibly TRBD1 on 5 matching bases. This CDR3 has 15 amino acids. Germline values: CDR1 SGHRS, CDR2 YFSETQ. V shed 3 bases and J shed 2 bases, with 15 bases lying between them. CDR3: CASSSLGVDPYEQYF. In DNA, the CDR3 is TGCGCCAGCAGCTCGCTAGGGGTAGATCCCTACGAGCAGTACTTC.

The chain is built from TRBV7-3 and TRBJ2-2; D gene ambiguous. This CDR3 contains 11 residues. Germline-derived CDR1 and CDR2 are SGHTA and FQGTGA. Trimming pared 0 bases from V and 7 bases from J, leaving 0 bases between. Here the CDR3 reads CASSLTGELFF. DNA of the CDR3: TGTGCCAGCAGCTTAACCGGGGAGCTGTTTTTT.

The rearrangement joins TRBV2 to TRBJ2-7; the match to TRBD1 covers 10 bases. Germline V gene lookup returns CDR1 SNHLY and CDR2 FYNNEI. Losses at the gene ends were 3 bases for V and 7 bases for J; bases not matched to a gene: 9. The CDR3 consists of 15 residues. The CDR3 here is CASSDRQGASGEQYF. The CDR3 DNA follows: TGTGCCAGCAGTGACCGACAGGGGGCATCGGGTGAGCAGTACTTC.

The gene calls are TRBV2 and TRBJ2-3; 8 positions agree with TRBD2. CDR1 is SNHLY, CDR2 FYNNEI, per germline. This CDR3 spans 16 amino acids. V lost 2 bases to trimming and J lost 2 bases; unmatched junction nucleotides: 6. The CDR3 region is CASSEISGRATDTQYF. For the CDR3, the DNA is TGTGCCAGCAGTGAAATATCCGGGAGGGCCACAGATACGCAGTATTTT.

V and J are TRBV6-6 and TRBJ1-2; the match to TRBD1 covers 9 bases. This CDR3 spans 15 amino acids. The V gene's germline CDR1 is MNHNY and CDR2 SVGAGI (reference sequence). The J segment lost 9 bases and the V segment lost 2 bases, leaving 10 bases of the junction unmatched. CDR3 nucleotides: TGTGCCAGCAGTTACCCCGGGACAGGGAAGCTGAGCTACACCTTC. Translated: CASSYPGTGKLSYTF.

The chain carries TRBV7-2 and TRBJ2-7; D gene ambiguous. Looked up from germline, CDR1 is SGHTA and CDR2 is FQGNSA. The CDR3 is 13 amino acids. The V and J ends lost 0 bases and 4 bases respectively, with 7 bases between them. Here the CDR3 reads CASSLAQRYEQYF. CDR3 DNA sequence: TGTGCCAGCAGCTTAGCGCAAAGATACGAGCAGTACTTC.

The gene calls are TRBV9 and TRBJ2-5; 9 bases are a match to TRBD1. Trimming took 0 bases from V and 5 from J; bases not matched to a gene: 11. Germline CDR1 and CDR2: SGDLS and YYNGEE. The CDR3 extends over 17 amino acids. The CDR3 reads CASSVARDGTGKETQYF. DNA for the CDR3: TGTGCCAGCAGCGTAGCGAGGGACGGGACAGGGAAGGAGACCCAGTACTTC.

The chain employs TRBV18 and TRBJ2-2, with D perhaps TRBD2 (6 bases). Trimming stripped 0 bases from V and 5 bases from J, with 7 bases between. CDR1 and CDR2 from the germline V gene are KGHSH and LQKENI. The CDR3 is made up of 14 amino acids. This chain's CDR3 is CASSPPAGTGELFF. The CDR3 nucleotides read TGTGCCAGCTCACCACCGGCGGGGACCGGGGAGCTGTTTTTT.

The chain employs TRBV13 and TRBJ2-5, with TRBD2 matching 8 bases. CDR3 size: 16 residues. Trimming took 5 bases from V and 5 from J; bases not matched to a gene: 13. Germline CDR1 PRHDT, CDR2 FYEKMQ (reference sequence). CDR3 sequence: CASSLGSGGDRETQYF. DNA for the CDR3: TGTGCCAGCAGCCTGGGGAGCGGGGGCGACCGGGAGACCCAGTACTTC.

The CDR3 reads CASSQRTGASIRETQYF. The CDR3 DNA is TGCGCCAGCAGCCAGCGGACGGGAGCTAGTATTAGAGAGACCCAGTACTTC. The gene calls are TRBV4-1 and TRBJ2-5; TRBD2 might be the D (6 bases). Germline lookup yields CDR1 MGHRA and CDR2 YSYEKL. The CDR3 has 17 residues. Trimming took 3 bases from V and 4 from J, leaving 21 bases between them.

The chain links TRBV28 to TRBJ2-7; D uncertain. The V gene lost 5 bases and the J gene lost 7 bases, with 12 bases spanning the gap. Germline-derived CDR1 and CDR2 are MDHEN and SYDVKM. The CDR3 runs to 12 residues. CDR3 sequence reads: CASSLPLEEQYF. The CDR3 coding sequence is TGTGCCAGCAGTCTCCCCCTAGAAGAGCAGTACTTC.

J is TRBJ2-7 and V is TRBV5-1; D tentatively fits TRBD1 or TRBD2 (5 bases each). The V end was cut by 0 bases, the J end by 0 bases, with 10 bases between. The CDR3 sequence is 15 residues long. The germline V gene encodes CDR1 SGHRS and CDR2 YFSETQ. The CDR3 bases are TGCGCCAGCAGCTTGGAGTGGGGGTTCTCCTACGAGCAGTACTTC. Translating gives CASSLEWGFSYEQYF.

This clone was seen once. The CDR3: CAISESGLTSGGLYNEQFF. The CDR3 nucleotides read TGTGCCATCAGTGAGTCCGGTTTGACTAGCGGGGGGCTCTACAATGAGCAGTTCTTC. V gene TRBV10-3 combines with J gene TRBJ2-1; TRBD2 matches at 13 bases. CDR1 and CDR2 from the germline V gene are ENHRY and SYGVKD. The CDR3 runs to 19 residues. J gave up 3 bases and V 0 bases, and 8 bases lay outside the gene matches.

This CDR3 reads CASSHMGGQNEQFF. The CDR3 region has the DNA TGTGCCAGCAGCCATATGGGGGGGCAAAATGAGCAGTTCTTC. The genes are TRBV4-2 and TRBJ2-1; maybe TRBD2 (7 bases). The germline V gene has CDR1 LGHNA and CDR2 YNFKEQ. Trimming took 3 bases from V and 7 from J, leaving 13 bases between them. The CDR3 sequence is 14 residues long.

V is TRBV7-8 and J is TRBJ1-3, with D possibly matching TRBD1 (6 bases). Germline CDR1 reads SGHVS; CDR2 reads FQNEAQ. The germline V and J ends were trimmed by 5 bases and 2 bases, with 13 bases remaining between them. The CDR3 loop spans 15 amino acids. The CDR3 sequence is CASSPGARAGNTIYF. The CDR3 region has the DNA TGTGCCAGCAGCCCAGGGGCCAGGGCTGGAAACACCATATATTTT.

The chain combines TRBV20-1 with TRBJ2-1; D is possibly TRBD1 or TRBD2 (5 bases each). The germline V gene has CDR1 DFQATT and CDR2 SNEGSKA (reference sequence). V was clipped by 5 bases and J by 8 bases, with 10 bases between them. This CDR3 has 11 amino acids. CDR3 loop: CSALRDDEQFF. CDR3 DNA sequence: TGCAGTGCTCTTCGGGACGATGAGCAGTTCTTC.